This T cell receptor beta chain is drawn from a study of blood T cell repertoires in COVID-19. This clone was observed once. CDR1 MGHRA and CDR2 YSYEKL come from the germline V gene. With 10 bases removed from V and 5 bases from J, the gap between germline ends came to 23 bases. The CDR3 consists of 15 residues. Data came from immunoSEQ multiplex PCR; TCRdb stores just in-frame clones and leaves some out. The sample includes some 450,000 clones, about 90% of them seen just once. The rearrangement links TRBV4-1 to TRBJ2-5; tentative D call: TRBD1 (6 bases). This receptor was identified in a man between 18 and 35 years old with COVID-19, enrolled during active disease. Sample: peripheral blood. The CDR3 sequence: CATSPLPGTLETQYF. The CDR3 DNA is TGCGCCACCTCACCCCTACCCGGGACATTGGAGACCCAGTACTTC.